This T cell receptor beta chain stems from a study of blood T cell repertoires in COVID-19. V lost 6 bases, J lost 2 bases, and 1 base stayed unmatched. There are 13 residues in the CDR3. CDR1 and CDR2 (germline): SNHLY, FYNNEI. Sequencing was performed with immunoSEQ multiplex PCR; in TCRdb, only in-frame clones are kept and a portion is missing. In the table there are 150,000 to 200,000 clones, 60% to 80% of which are singletons. This clone came up many times. This CDR3 is also generated by other DNA sequences in the sample. The material sequenced was PBMCs or T cells enriched from blood (not recorded which). The receptor was derived from a woman between 45 and 65 years old who had recovered from COVID-19. The genes are TRBV2 and TRBJ1-2, with TRBD1 matching over 9 bases. The CDR3 reads CASSGTGNYGYTF. The CDR3 DNA sequence: TGTGCCAGCAGCGGGACAGGGAACTATGGCTACACCTTC.